This paragraph covers one TCR beta chain sequence. The sample comes from a study of blood T cells in healthy people across ages. The CDR3 totals 11 residues. Trimming shortened V by 5 bases and J by 11 bases, and 10 bases separated the two germline ends. There were healthy Caucasian individuals from Russia, aged roughly 6 to 100, serving as donors. The draw of peripheral blood yielded ten milliliters from each donor. Extracted total RNA amounted to at least 5.5 micrograms for each sample. For the second PCR, which ran for roughly 6 to 12 cycles, a sample-barcoded 5' primer and a J-beta primer mix were used. Every sample gave at least 2.5 million paired-end reads containing CDR3. MiXCR, applied by TCRdb to the 5' RACE reads, yields one record per CDR3 protein. There are fewer than 2,000,000 distinct CDR3 sequences in the sample; roughly two fifths occur only once, and about 21% lies in the top ten.

Input material: blood. The TCR comes from a human donor in good health. This rearrangement joins TRBV12-3 or TRBV12-4 to TRBJ2-1; no clear D gene. The CDR3 here is CASSTDWKQFF. The DNA of the CDR3 is TGTGCCAGCAGTACCGACTGGAAGCAGTTCTTC.